The 10 T cell receptor beta chains presented below share a single source sample, sequenced in a study of kidney transplant recipient with SARS-CoV-2 infection. TCRdb reanalysed the reads using MiXCR and keeps one entry per CDR3 protein. The sample lists 200,000 to 250,000 distinct CDR3 sequences; more than 25% were seen once. The source material was a blood sample, sampled at baseline and on day 111 from a kidney transplant recipient. These receptors were collected from a young adult male patient who had COVID-19 and was a kidney transplant recipient. Some T cells may have originated in the graft donor.

This clonotype was seen at least ten times. The CDR3, as DNA: TGTGCCAGCACTTTGGATGGAGGGGTGGCCGGGGAGCTGTTTTTT. Amino acids: CASTLDGGVAGELFF. This chain joins TRBV2 and TRBJ2-2, with a weak D call TRBD2 (6 bases). Trimming took 7 bases from V and 6 from J, leaving 18 bases between them. Germline CDR1 reads SNHLY; CDR2 reads FYNNEI. The CDR3 covers 15 residues.

Regarding this clonotype: A read error likely explains this, since a far larger clone differs by one base. This chain joins TRBV5-1 and TRBJ2-3, with TRBD1 identical over 10 bases. The ends lost 4 bases at V and 3 bases at J; junction bases unmatched: 5. CDR3 length: 15 amino acids. Germline CDR1 is SGHRS and CDR2 is YFSETQ. The CDR3 loop is CASSRGQGDTDTQYF. The CDR3 DNA reads TGCGCCAGCAGCCGAGGACAGGGGGATACAGATACGCAGTATTTT. The full variable domain, with the rest looked up from reference TRBV5-1 and TRBJ2-3, is KAGVTQTPRYLIKTRGQQVTLSCSPISGHRSVSWYQQTPGQGLQFLFEYFSETQRNKGNFPGRFSGRQFSNSRSEMNVSTLELGDSALYLCASSRGQGDTDTQYFGPGTRLTVL.

Remarks on this clonotype: Given a much more abundant clone one base away, this may be a read error. V usage is TRBV30 and J usage is TRBJ1-5; D possibly corresponds to TRBD1 (6 bases). The V end was cut by 2 bases, the J end by 5 bases, with 13 bases between. The CDR3 contains 14 residues. Germline values: CDR1 GTSNPN, CDR2 SVGIG (reference sequence). In DNA, the CDR3 is TGTGCCTGGAGTCGGTTGGGGGGCGATCAGCCCCAGCATTTT. This encodes CAWSRLGGDQPQHF.

Concerning this clonotype itself: A much bigger clone sits one base away, suggesting this may be a read error. The chain recombines TRBV27 with TRBJ2-7; the D is unclear. CDR3 length: 14 residues. Germline V lookup: CDR1 MNHEY, CDR2 SMNVEV (reference sequence). The CDR3 bases are TGTGCCAGCAGTTCACGCCCCGAACCCTACGAGCGGTACTTC. This sequence encodes CASSSRPEPYERYF.

This clonotype was detected ten times or more. The chain has TRBV3-1 and TRBJ1-5, with 9 positions matching TRBD1. The junction had 4 bases not matched to a gene; V was cut back by 2 bases and J by 5 bases. CDR1 and CDR2 (germline): LGHDT, YNNKEL (reference sequence). The CDR3 length is 15 residues. The CDR3, as DNA: TGTGCCAGCAGCCAATCCGGGACAGGGTATCAGCCCCAGCATTTT. Protein product: CASSQSGTGYQPQHF.

This clonotype was seen repeatedly, ten times or more. V usage is TRBV6-6 and J usage is TRBJ2-7, with 12 bases matching TRBD1. This CDR3 is built from 14 residues. V trimming: 6 bases; J trimming: 7 bases; junction bases outside the gene matches: 7. Looked up from germline, CDR1 is MNHNY and CDR2 is SVGAGI (reference sequence). In DNA, the CDR3 is TGTGCCAGCAGCCCGGGACAGGGGGCAAAAGAGCAGTACTTC. As protein: CASSPGQGAKEQYF.

With regard to this clonotype: A much larger clone lies one base from this, so it may be a read error. The CDR3 does not end in the conserved phenylalanine or tryptophan, so this is likely a read error. The chain has TRBV6-5 and TRBJ1-5; D is ambiguous. The CDR3 consists of 13 residues. The germline gives CDR1 MNHEY, CDR2 SVGAGI. The germline V and J ends were trimmed by 5 bases and 7 bases, with 12 bases remaining between them. CDR3 sequence (DNA): TGTGCCAGCAGTCCGCTAAGTTGGCAGCCCCAGCATTCT. Translation gives CASSPLSWQPQHS.

About this clonotype itself: Possible read error: a much larger clone is one base away. V gene TRBV4-3 combines with J gene TRBJ2-4; the D gene is possibly TRBD2 (6 bases). The last part of the DNA fits TRBJ2-1 better; the J call may be wrong. From germline, CDR1 is LGHNA and CDR2 YSLEER. The CDR3 runs 16 residues. The CDR3 DNA sequence: TGCGCCAGCAGCCAAGAGGCGGCTAGCGAGAGACTTGAGCAGTTCTTC. As protein: CASSQEAASERLEQFF.

In this sample, this clonotype turned up a few times. A much larger clone sits a single nucleotide away, making a read error possible. The chain couples TRBV7-9 to TRBJ1-2; D uncertain. This CDR3 has 16 residues. The germline gives CDR1 SEHNR, CDR2 FQNEAQ (reference sequence). Trimming removed 2 bases at V and 4 bases at J, with 17 bases between. The CDR3: CASSLTSSLWAYGYTF. CDR3 sequence (DNA): TGTGCCAGCAGCTTAACGAGCAGCCTTTGGGCCTATGGCTACACCTTC. Looking up the rest from reference TRBV7-9 and TRBJ1-2 gives the full variable domain: DTGVSQNPRHKITKRGQNVTFRCDPISEHNRLYWYRQTLGQGPEFLTYFQNEAQLEKSRLLSDRFSAERPKGSFSTLEIQRTEQGDSAMYLCASSLTSSLWAYGYTFGSGTRLTVV.

This clonotype has a count of ten or more. In DNA, the CDR3 is TGTGCCAGCAGTTATTCGATTGGGACAGAAGCTTTCTTT. Protein: CASSYSIGTEAFF. V usage is TRBV6-5 and J usage is TRBJ1-1, with D perhaps matching TRBD1 (6 bases). The germline V and J ends were trimmed by 3 bases and 8 bases, with 13 bases remaining between them. Germline CDR1 reads MNHEY; CDR2 reads SVGAGI. The CDR3 spans 13 residues.